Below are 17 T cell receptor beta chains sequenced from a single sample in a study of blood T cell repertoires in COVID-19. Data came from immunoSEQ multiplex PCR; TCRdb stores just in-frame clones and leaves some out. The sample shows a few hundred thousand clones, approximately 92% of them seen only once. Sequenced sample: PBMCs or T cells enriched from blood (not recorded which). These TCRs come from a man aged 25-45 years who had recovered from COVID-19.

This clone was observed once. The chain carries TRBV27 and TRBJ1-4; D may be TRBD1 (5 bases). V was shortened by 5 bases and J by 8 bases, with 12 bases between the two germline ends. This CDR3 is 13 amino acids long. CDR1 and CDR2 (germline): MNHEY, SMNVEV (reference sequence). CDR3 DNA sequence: TGTGCCAGCAGTAACCGGAGGGGAGAAAAACTGTTTTTT. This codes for CASSNRRGEKLFF.

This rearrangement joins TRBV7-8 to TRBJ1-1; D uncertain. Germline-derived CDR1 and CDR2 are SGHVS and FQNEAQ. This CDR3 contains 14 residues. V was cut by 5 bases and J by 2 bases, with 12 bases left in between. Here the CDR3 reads CASSEGGRNTEAFF. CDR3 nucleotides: TGTGCCAGCAGCGAAGGCGGCAGAAACACTGAAGCTTTCTTT.

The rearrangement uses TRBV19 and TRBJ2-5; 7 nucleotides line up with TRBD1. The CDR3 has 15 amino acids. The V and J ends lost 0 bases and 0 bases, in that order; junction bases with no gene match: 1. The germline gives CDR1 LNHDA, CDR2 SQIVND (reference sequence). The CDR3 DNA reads TGTGCCAGTAGTATAGACAGGGGGAACCAAGAGACCCAGTACTTC. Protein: CASSIDRGNQETQYF. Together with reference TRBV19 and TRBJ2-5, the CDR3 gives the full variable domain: DGGITQSPKYLFRKEGQNVTLSCEQNLNHDAMYWYRQDPGQGLRLIYYSQIVNDFQKGDIAEGYSVSREKKESFPLTVTSAQKNPTAFYLCASSIDRGNQETQYFGPGTRLLVL.

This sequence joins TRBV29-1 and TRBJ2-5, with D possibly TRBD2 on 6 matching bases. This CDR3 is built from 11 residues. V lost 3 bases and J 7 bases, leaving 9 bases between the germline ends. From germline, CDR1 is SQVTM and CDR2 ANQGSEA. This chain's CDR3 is CSVDRGSTQYF. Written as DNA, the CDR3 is TGCAGCGTTGATCGGGGGTCGACCCAGTACTTC.

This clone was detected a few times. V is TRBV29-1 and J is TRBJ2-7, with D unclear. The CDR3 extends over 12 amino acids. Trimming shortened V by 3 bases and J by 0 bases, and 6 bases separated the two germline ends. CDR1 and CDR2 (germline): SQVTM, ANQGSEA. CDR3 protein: CSVEISSYEQYF. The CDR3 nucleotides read TGCAGCGTTGAGATTAGCTCCTACGAGCAGTACTTC.

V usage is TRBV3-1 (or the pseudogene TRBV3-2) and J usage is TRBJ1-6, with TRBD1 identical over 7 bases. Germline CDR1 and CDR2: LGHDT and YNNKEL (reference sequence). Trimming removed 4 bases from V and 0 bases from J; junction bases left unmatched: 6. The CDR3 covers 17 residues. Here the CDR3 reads CASSRVDRSSYNSPLHF. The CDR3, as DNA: TGTGCCAGCAGCCGGGTGGACAGGAGCTCCTATAATTCACCCCTCCACTTT.

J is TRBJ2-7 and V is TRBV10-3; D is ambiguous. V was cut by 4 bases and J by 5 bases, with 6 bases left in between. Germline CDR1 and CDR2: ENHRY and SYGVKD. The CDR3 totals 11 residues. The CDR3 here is CAISVQDEQYF. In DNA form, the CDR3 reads TGTGCCATCAGTGTCCAGGACGAGCAGTACTTC.

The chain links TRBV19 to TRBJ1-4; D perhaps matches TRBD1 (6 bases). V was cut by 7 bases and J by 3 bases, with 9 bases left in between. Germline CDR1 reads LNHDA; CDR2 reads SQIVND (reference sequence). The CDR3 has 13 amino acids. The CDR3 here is CASKDRPNEKLFF. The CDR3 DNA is TGTGCCAGTAAGGACAGACCTAATGAAAAACTGTTTTTT. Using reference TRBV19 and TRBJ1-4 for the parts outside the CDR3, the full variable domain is DGGITQSPKYLFRKEGQNVTLSCEQNLNHDAMYWYRQDPGQGLRLIYYSQIVNDFQKGDIAEGYSVSREKKESFPLTVTSAQKNPTAFYLCASKDRPNEKLFFGSGTQLSVL.

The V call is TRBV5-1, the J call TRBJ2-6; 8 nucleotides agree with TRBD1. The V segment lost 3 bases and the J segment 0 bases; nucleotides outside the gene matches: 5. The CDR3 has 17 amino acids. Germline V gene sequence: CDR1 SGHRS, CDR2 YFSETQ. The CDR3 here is CASSYRQGTSGANVLTF. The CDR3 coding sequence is TGCGCCAGCAGCTACCGACAGGGGACCTCTGGGGCCAACGTCCTGACTTTC.

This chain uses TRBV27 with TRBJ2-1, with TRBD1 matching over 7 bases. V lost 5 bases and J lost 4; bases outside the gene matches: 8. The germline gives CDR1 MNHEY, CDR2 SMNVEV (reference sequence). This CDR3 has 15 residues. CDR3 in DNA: TGTGCCAGCAGTCGAAGGGACAGCACTTACAATGAGCAGTTCTTC. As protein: CASSRRDSTYNEQFF.

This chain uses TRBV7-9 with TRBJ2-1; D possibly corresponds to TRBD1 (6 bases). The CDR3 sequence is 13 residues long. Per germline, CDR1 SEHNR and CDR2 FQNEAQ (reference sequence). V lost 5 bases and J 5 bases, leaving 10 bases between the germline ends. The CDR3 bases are TGTGCCAGCAGCGTACGACAGGACAATGAGCAGTTCTTC. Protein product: CASSVRQDNEQFF.

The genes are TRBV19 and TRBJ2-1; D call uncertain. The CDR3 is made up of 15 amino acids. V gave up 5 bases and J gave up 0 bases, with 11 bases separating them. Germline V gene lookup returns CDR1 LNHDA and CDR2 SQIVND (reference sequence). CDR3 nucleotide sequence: TGTGCCAGTAGTTTCCAGCGACGCTCCTACAATGAGCAGTTCTTC. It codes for CASSFQRRSYNEQFF.

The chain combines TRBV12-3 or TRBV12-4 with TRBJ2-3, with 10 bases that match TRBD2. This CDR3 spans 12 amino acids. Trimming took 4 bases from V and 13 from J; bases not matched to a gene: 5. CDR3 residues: CASSYRGTSEYF. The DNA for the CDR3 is TGTGCCAGCAGTTACCGGGGGACTAGCGAGTATTTT.

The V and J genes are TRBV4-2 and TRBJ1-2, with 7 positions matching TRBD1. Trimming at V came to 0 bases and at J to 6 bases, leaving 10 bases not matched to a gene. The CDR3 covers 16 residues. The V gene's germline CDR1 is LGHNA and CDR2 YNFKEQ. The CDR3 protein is CASSQEVLGTGDGYTF. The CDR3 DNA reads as TGTGCCAGCAGCCAAGAAGTATTGGGCACAGGGGATGGCTACACCTTC.

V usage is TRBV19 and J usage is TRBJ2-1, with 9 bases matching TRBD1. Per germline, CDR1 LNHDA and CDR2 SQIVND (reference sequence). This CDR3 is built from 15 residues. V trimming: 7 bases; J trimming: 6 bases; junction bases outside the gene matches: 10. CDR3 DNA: TGTGCCAGTAAGGACAGGGGCAGGGGGGGCAATGAGCAGTTCTTC. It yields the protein CASKDRGRGGNEQFF. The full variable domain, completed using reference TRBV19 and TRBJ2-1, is DGGITQSPKYLFRKEGQNVTLSCEQNLNHDAMYWYRQDPGQGLRLIYYSQIVNDFQKGDIAEGYSVSREKKESFPLTVTSAQKNPTAFYLCASKDRGRGGNEQFFGPGTRLTVL.

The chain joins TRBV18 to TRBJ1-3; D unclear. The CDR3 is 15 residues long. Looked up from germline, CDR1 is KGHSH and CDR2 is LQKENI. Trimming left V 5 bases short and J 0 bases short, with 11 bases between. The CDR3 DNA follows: TGTGCCAGCTCAACTTTCGTATACTCTGGAAACACCATATATTTT. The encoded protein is CASSTFVYSGNTIYF.

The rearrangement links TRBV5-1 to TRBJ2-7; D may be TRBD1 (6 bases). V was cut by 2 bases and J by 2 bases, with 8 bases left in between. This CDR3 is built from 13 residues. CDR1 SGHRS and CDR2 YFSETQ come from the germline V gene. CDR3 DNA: TGCGCCAGCAGCTTCGACAGGCCCTACGAGCAGTACTTC. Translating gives CASSFDRPYEQYF. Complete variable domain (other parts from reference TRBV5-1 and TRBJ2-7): KAGVTQTPRYLIKTRGQQVTLSCSPISGHRSVSWYQQTPGQGLQFLFEYFSETQRNKGNFPGRFSGRQFSNSRSEMNVSTLELGDSALYLCASSFDRPYEQYFGPGTRLTVT.